A single sample is the source of the 20 T cell receptor beta chains below, sequenced in a study of T cells in localized non-small cell lung cancer. Profiled with immunoSEQ multiplex PCR; TCRdb holds only in-frame clones, not every one. The repertoire consists of about 36,000 clones, with around nine tenths occurring once and the leading ten covering about 6.6%. The input for sequencing was peripheral blood, taken before any cancer treatment. The receptors were sampled from a female donor older than 55 with stage I lung adenocarcinoma.

The chain links TRBV19 to TRBJ1-1; the D gene is possibly TRBD1 (6 bases). The CDR3 spans 15 residues. CDR1 and CDR2 (germline): LNHDA, SQIVND (reference sequence). The ends were cut back, 3 bases at V and 4 bases at J, with 15 bases in the middle. The CDR3, as DNA: TGTGCCAGTAGTATGGGGGGGGCAGGGACCACTGAAGCTTTCTTT. Translated: CASSMGGAGTTEAFF.

The rearrangement joins TRBV4-1 to TRBJ1-3; possibly TRBD1 for D (5 bases). The ends were cut back, 2 bases at V and 4 bases at J, with 15 bases in the middle. This CDR3 contains 16 residues. Germline CDR1 reads MGHRA; CDR2 reads YSYEKL. CDR3 coding DNA: TGCGCCAGCAGCCAATTAACGGGACTCTCGGGAAACACCATATATTTT. Translated, it gives CASSQLTGLSGNTIYF.

This clone was observed once. The chain combines TRBV4-1 with TRBJ2-2, with no clear D. CDR1 and CDR2 from the germline V gene are MGHRA and YSYEKL. Trimming left V 1 base short and J 0 bases short, with 9 bases between. There are 16 residues in the CDR3. The CDR3 protein is CASSQAVSSNTGELFF. The DNA for the CDR3 is TGCGCCAGCAGCCAAGCAGTTTCCTCGAACACCGGGGAGCTGTTTTTT.

This clone was recorded only once. V is TRBV5-5 and J is TRBJ1-2, with 7 bases aligning to TRBD1. Germline lookup yields CDR1 SGHKS and CDR2 YYEKEE (reference sequence). The CDR3 is 15 amino acids. The junction had 6 bases not matched to a gene; V was cut back by 0 bases and J by 4 bases. The chain's CDR3 is CASSLGLTGVYGYTF. CDR3 coding DNA: TGTGCCAGCAGCTTGGGCCTTACAGGGGTCTATGGCTACACCTTC.

This sequence joins TRBV6-5 and TRBJ1-5; D might be TRBD1 (5 bases). The CDR3 sequence is 15 residues long. With 2 bases removed from V and 3 bases from J, the gap between germline ends came to 11 bases. Per germline, CDR1 MNHEY and CDR2 SVGAGI. The CDR3 loop reads CASSYTKGPNQPQHF. CDR3 sequence (DNA): TGTGCCAGCAGTTACACTAAGGGGCCCAATCAGCCCCAGCATTTT.

This chain connects TRBV6-4 to TRBJ2-3; 10 positions agree with TRBD2. J was trimmed by 3 bases and V by 3 bases; bases with no gene match: 6. The CDR3 totals 16 residues. Germline loops: CDR1 MRHNA, CDR2 SNTAGT. CDR3 in amino acids: CASSENSGGATDTQYF. CDR3 in DNA: TGTGCCAGCAGTGAAAACAGCGGGGGGGCTACAGATACGCAGTATTTT.

The rearrangement links TRBV6-5 to TRBJ1-2; 10 bases align to TRBD1. Germline V CDR1 and CDR2: MNHEY, SVGAGI. With V trimmed by 3 bases and J by 2 bases, 3 bases remained unmatched. This CDR3 is 15 amino acids long. As DNA, the CDR3 is TGTGCCAGCAGTTATCGGGACAGGGGAAACTATGGCTACACCTTC. Its translation: CASSYRDRGNYGYTF.

This sequence joins TRBV2 and TRBJ1-6, with 8 bases identical to TRBD1. V gave up 4 bases and J gave up 7 bases; unmatched junction bases: 9. Germline CDR1 reads SNHLY; CDR2 reads FYNNEI. The CDR3 sequence is 16 residues long. CDR3 in amino acids: CASSGGQAGLNSPLHF. The CDR3 DNA reads TGTGCCAGCAGTGGGGGACAGGCCGGACTGAATTCACCCCTCCACTTT.

The V call is TRBV28, the J call TRBJ1-4; 9 bases match TRBD1. The germline gives CDR1 MDHEN, CDR2 SYDVKM. With 6 bases clipped from V and 6 bases from J, the junction kept 5 bases outside the gene matches. This CDR3 has 14 amino acids. CDR3 bases: TGTGCCAGCAGGCGGACAGGGGTGTATGAAAAACTGTTTTTT. It is translated as CASRRTGVYEKLFF.

The chain combines TRBV6-5 with TRBJ1-6; TRBD1 agrees at 8 bases. V shed 0 bases, J shed 6 bases, and the junction held 1 base outside the gene matches. The V gene's germline CDR1 is MNHEY and CDR2 SVGAGI. The CDR3 runs 15 residues. CDR3 coding DNA: TGTGCCAGCAGTTACTCGGGACAGGCTAATTCACCCCTCCACTTT. Translation: CASSYSGQANSPLHF.

CDR3 in DNA: TGTGCCAGCAGTTACGAGCGGGTGGGCGAGACCCAGTACTTC. It encodes CASSYERVGETQYF. V and J are TRBV6-5 and TRBJ2-5; the D gene is possibly TRBD2 (6 bases). V was trimmed by 2 bases and J by 5 bases, leaving 12 bases between them. CDR1 and CDR2 (germline): MNHEY, SVGAGI. The CDR3 is 14 residues long.

The J gene is TRBJ2-5, the V gene TRBV29-1, with D maybe TRBD2 (7 bases). V was shortened by 7 bases and J by 3 bases, with 15 bases between the two germline ends. The CDR3 extends over 13 amino acids. Germline loops: CDR1 SQVTM, CDR2 ANQGSEA. The CDR3 here is CSAQGGGEETQYF. The CDR3 DNA is TGCAGCGCCCAAGGGGGGGGAGAAGAGACCCAGTACTTC.

This sequence joins TRBV19 and TRBJ2-2; D remains unclear. Germline V lookup: CDR1 LNHDA, CDR2 SQIVND (reference sequence). V was trimmed by 0 bases and J by 4 bases, leaving 15 bases between them. The length of the CDR3 is 17 residues. The DNA for the CDR3 is TGTGCCAGTAGTATAGATATGGCAGGAGAAGCCACCGGGGAGCTGTTTTTT. Its translation is CASSIDMAGEATGELFF.

This chain uses TRBV11-2 with TRBJ2-7; either TRBD1 or TRBD2 may fit D (6 bases each). The CDR3 sequence is 13 residues long. Trimming stripped 3 bases from V and 6 bases from J, with 12 bases between. Germline CDR1 reads SGHAT; CDR2 reads FQNNGV. Here the CDR3 reads CASSFVGGLEQYV. DNA of the CDR3: TGTGCCAGCAGCTTTGTTGGGGGGCTCGAGCAGTACGTC.

This chain connects TRBV11-3 to TRBJ2-3, with D tentatively TRBD1 or TRBD2 (5 bases each). The germline gives CDR1 SGHNT, CDR2 YENEEA. CDR3 length equals 15 residues. Trimming pared 4 bases from V and 2 bases from J, leaving 13 bases between. CDR3 residues: CASSSRGTYTDTQYF. In nucleotides, the CDR3 is TGTGCCAGCAGCTCCCGAGGGACCTACACAGATACGCAGTATTTT. Together with reference TRBV11-3 and TRBJ2-3, the CDR3 gives the full variable domain: EAGVVQSPRYKIIEKKQPVAFWCNPISGHNTLYWYLQNLGQGPELLIRYENEEAVDDSQLPKDRFSAERLKGVDSTLKIQPAELGDSAVYLCASSSRGTYTDTQYFGPGTRLTVL.

This chain links TRBV11-2 with TRBJ1-6; no clear D gene. CDR1 SGHAT and CDR2 FQNNGV come from the germline V gene. The CDR3 contains 16 residues. V was pared by 3 bases and J by 7 bases, with 16 bases between. As DNA, the CDR3 is TGTGCCAGCAGCTTCGGGCAGACCCCCGGAAATTCACCCCTCCACTTT. Amino acid sequence: CASSFGQTPGNSPLHF. The full variable domain, its missing parts supplied by reference TRBV11-2 and TRBJ1-6, is EAGVAQSPRYKIIEKRQSVAFWCNPISGHATLYWYQQILGQGPKLLIQFQNNGVVDDSQLPKDRFSAERLKGVDSTLKIQPAKLEDSAVYLCASSFGQTPGNSPLHFGNGTRLTVT.

The chain links TRBV5-6 to TRBJ1-2; TRBD1 might be the D (6 bases). V was clipped by 2 bases and J by 2 bases, with 10 bases between them. The V gene's germline CDR1 is SGHDT and CDR2 YYEEEE. CDR3 size: 14 residues. CDR3 protein: CASSFLQGNYGYTF. The CDR3 nucleotides read TGTGCCAGCAGCTTCCTACAGGGAAACTATGGCTACACCTTC.

CDR3 coding DNA: TGTGCCAGCAGTTCCACCGCAACAGGGCACGGCTATGGCTACACCTTC. This sequence encodes CASSSTATGHGYGYTF. V is TRBV6-5 and J is TRBJ1-2, with a tentative D call TRBD1 (6 bases). The germline gives CDR1 MNHEY, CDR2 SVGAGI. CDR3 length: 16 residues. V lost 4 bases, J lost 4 bases, and 19 bases lay in between.

A remark on this clone: The junction does not match germline at one end; this may be a read error. CDR3 DNA sequence: TGTGCCAGCAGCGTAGCTACGGGGGGGGGCCCACCGATCTTC. It encodes CASSVATGGGPPIF. This chain links TRBV9 with TRBJ2-1; 8 bases align to TRBD2. Germline values: CDR1 SGDLS, CDR2 YYNGEE. This CDR3 contains 14 residues.

This chain joins TRBV29-1 and TRBJ2-1; no clear D gene. Germline V gene data show CDR1 as SQVTM and CDR2 as ANQGSEA. This CDR3 spans 13 amino acids. Trimming removed 3 bases from V and 0 bases from J, with 6 bases in between. The CDR3 loop reads CSVEIYSYNEQFF. The CDR3 DNA reads as TGCAGCGTTGAGATCTACTCCTACAATGAGCAGTTCTTC.